Each of the 17 T cell receptor beta chains below was sequenced from the same sample in a study of graft-versus-host responses after intestinal transplantation. The protocol was immunoSEQ multiplex PCR, while the TCRdb copy is restricted to in-frame clones and leaves out a portion. The sample carries about 120,000 clones, around 90% recorded once. These receptors are not linked to any known antigen. This specimen was unstimulated CD4+ T cells sorted from spleen or lymph node cells, taken before transplant. The source of these receptors is a human donor who was the organ donor for an intestinal transplant.

This clone came up once. The V call is TRBV6-5, the J call TRBJ1-3; 10 bases are shared with TRBD1. From germline, CDR1 is MNHEY and CDR2 SVGAGI. CDR3 length equals 14 residues. V lost 5 bases, J lost 8 bases, and 6 bases stayed unmatched. The CDR3 nucleotides are TGTGCCAGCAGTGCCGGGACAGGGGCAGACACCATATATTTT. This sequence encodes CASSAGTGADTIYF.

The genes are TRBV19 and TRBJ2-2, with D possibly matching TRBD2 (5 bases). Per germline, CDR1 LNHDA and CDR2 SQIVND (reference sequence). V was trimmed by 9 bases and J by 6 bases, leaving 17 bases between them. The CDR3 is 14 residues long. Here the CDR3 reads CASEGLNEPGELFF. DNA for the CDR3: TGTGCCAGCGAAGGACTTAACGAGCCCGGGGAGCTGTTTTTT.

The V call is TRBV5-1, the J call TRBJ1-4; 8 nucleotides align to TRBD1. Germline V gene data show CDR1 as SGHRS and CDR2 as YFSETQ. The CDR3 is 17 residues long. With V trimmed by 4 bases and J by 3 bases, 11 bases remained unmatched. CDR3 coding DNA: TGCGCCAGCAGCCGAGGGGCAGGGGGCGCAGCTAATGAAAAACTGTTTTTT. Its protein is CASSRGAGGAANEKLFF.

The chain carries TRBV7-9 and TRBJ1-2, with TRBD1 matching 8 bases. Germline trimming cut 6 bases from V and 4 bases from J; bases unmatched to any gene: 4. CDR3 length equals 13 residues. Germline loops: CDR1 SEHNR, CDR2 FQNEAQ (reference sequence). The CDR3 sequence: CASSPDRGYGYTF. The CDR3 nucleotides read TGTGCCAGCAGTCCCGACAGGGGCTATGGCTACACCTTC.

The chain combines TRBV5-1 with TRBJ2-7, with D maybe TRBD1 (6 bases). V shed 4 bases and J shed 5 bases, with 16 bases lying between them. This CDR3 region has 14 residues. Germline CDR1 is SGHRS and CDR2 is YFSETQ. The CDR3 is CASSRSTGFNEQYF. The CDR3 nucleotides read TGCGCCAGCAGCCGAAGTACAGGGTTCAACGAGCAGTACTTC.

This chain uses TRBV4-2 with TRBJ1-1; D unclear. The V and J ends lost 3 bases and 0 bases respectively, with 8 bases between them. CDR1 LGHNA and CDR2 YNFKEQ come from the germline V gene. The CDR3 runs to 14 residues. The CDR3 region has the DNA TGTGCCAGCAGCCAGACCGCAGTGAACACTGAAGCTTTCTTT. Its protein is CASSQTAVNTEAFF.

Concerning this clone itself: Mismatch with germline at one junction end may stem from a read error. This rearrangement joins TRBV5-6 to TRBJ1-2; D remains ambiguous. Per the germline V gene, CDR1 is SGHDT and CDR2 is YYEEEE. The CDR3 spans 13 residues. The DNA for the CDR3 is TGTGCCAGCAGCTTGGACCGGGGTGTGAGCTACGCCTTC. Translating gives CASSLDRGVSYAF.

The chain links TRBV28 to TRBJ2-3; 11 bases fit TRBD1. The CDR3 loop spans 16 amino acids. The V and J ends lost 7 bases and 4 bases, in that order; junction bases with no gene match: 10. Germline V gene sequence: CDR1 MDHEN, CDR2 SYDVKM. CDR3: CASTSFWDRGADTQYF. The CDR3 nucleotides read TGTGCCAGCACCTCATTTTGGGACAGGGGGGCAGATACGCAGTATTTT.

The chain is built from TRBV6-1 and TRBJ2-1; TRBD1 aligns across 7 bases. CDR1 is MNHNS, CDR2 SASEGT, per germline. The CDR3 has 15 amino acids. Unmatched junction bases numbered 6, after V lost 5 bases and J lost 2 bases. The CDR3 loop is CASSLGQPPYNEQFF. CDR3 nucleotide sequence: TGTGCCAGCAGTTTGGGACAGCCTCCCTACAATGAGCAGTTCTTC.

This rearrangement joins TRBV28 to TRBJ1-5; D unresolved. Per germline, CDR1 MDHEN and CDR2 SYDVKM. V lost 6 bases and J lost 4, with 10 bases in between. The CDR3 is 13 residues long. Written as DNA, the CDR3 is TGTGCCAGCAGCCGGACCGTTAATCAGCCCCAGCATTTT. This sequence encodes CASSRTVNQPQHF.

The genes are TRBV29-1 and TRBJ2-3; no clear D gene. V was pared by 3 bases and J by 2 bases, with 12 bases between. The CDR3 contains 14 residues. CDR1 is SQVTM, CDR2 ANQGSEA, per germline. DNA of the CDR3: TGCAGCGTTGACGGAGCCTTTAACACAGATACGCAGTATTTT. Translated: CSVDGAFNTDTQYF.

J is TRBJ2-2 and V is TRBV9, with TRBD1 as a possible D gene (6 bases). Trimming removed 3 bases at V and 1 base at J, with 10 bases between. From germline, CDR1 is SGDLS and CDR2 YYNGEE. This CDR3 contains 15 residues. This chain's CDR3 is CASSGPGQNTGELFF. In DNA, the CDR3 is TGTGCCAGCAGCGGGCCGGGACAGAACACCGGGGAGCTGTTTTTT.

The CDR3 is CASSIARGPTDTQYF. CDR3 in DNA: TGTGCCAGTAGTATCGCCAGGGGCCCCACAGATACGCAGTATTTT. The chain combines TRBV19 with TRBJ2-3; D possibly corresponds to TRBD1 (6 bases). The CDR3 extends over 15 amino acids. Germline-derived CDR1 and CDR2 are LNHDA and SQIVND (reference sequence). The V end was cut by 3 bases, the J end by 2 bases, with 12 bases between.

The V and J genes are TRBV5-1 and TRBJ1-4; D unclear. This CDR3 is 15 amino acids long. Trimming pared 5 bases from V and 0 bases from J, leaving 11 bases between. From germline, CDR1 is SGHRS and CDR2 YFSETQ. The CDR3 here is CASRLMTATNEKLFF. The CDR3 DNA sequence: TGCGCCAGCAGGCTTATGACTGCAACTAATGAAAAACTGTTTTTT. The variable domain in full, with the rest retrieved from reference TRBV5-1 and TRBJ1-4, is KAGVTQTPRYLIKTRGQQVTLSCSPISGHRSVSWYQQTPGQGLQFLFEYFSETQRNKGNFPGRFSGRQFSNSRSEMNVSTLELGDSALYLCASRLMTATNEKLFFGSGTQLSVL.

The genes are TRBV6-6 and TRBJ1-1; a possible D gene is TRBD1 (5 bases). The V end was cut by 5 bases, the J end by 5 bases, with 9 bases between. Per germline, CDR1 MNHNY and CDR2 SVGAGI (reference sequence). The CDR3 length is 12 residues. DNA of the CDR3: TGTGCCAGCAGTGGGGCTGGAACTGAAGCTTTCTTT. Translating it yields CASSGAGTEAFF.

The rearrangement uses TRBV11-2 and TRBJ2-7; no clear D. This CDR3 spans 17 amino acids. Germline CDR1 SGHAT, CDR2 FQNNGV. Trimming shortened V by 5 bases and J by 0 bases, and 20 bases separated the two germline ends. The CDR3 coding sequence is TGTGCCAGCAGCCTCCGATGGCGGACCTTGAGCTCCTACGAGCAGTACTTC. This encodes CASSLRWRTLSSYEQYF. The variable domain in full, with the rest retrieved from reference TRBV11-2 and TRBJ2-7, is EAGVAQSPRYKIIEKRQSVAFWCNPISGHATLYWYQQILGQGPKLLIQFQNNGVVDDSQLPKDRFSAERLKGVDSTLKIQPAKLEDSAVYLCASSLRWRTLSSYEQYFGPGTRLTVT.

Of note for this clone: The sample carries other DNA sequences with the same CDR3. The chain has TRBV20-1 and TRBJ2-7; D unresolved. This CDR3 region has 11 residues. V was shortened by 3 bases and J by 0 bases, with 3 bases between the two germline ends. Germline lookup yields CDR1 DFQATT and CDR2 SNEGSKA (reference sequence). The CDR3 bases are TGCAGTGCTAGTAACTCCTACGAGCAGTACTTC. Translation: CSASNSYEQYF.